Listed below are T cell receptor beta chains from one sample, sequenced in a study of T cell repertoires in cytomegalovirus infection. Using its own MiXCR run on the reads, TCRdb lists one record per CDR3 protein. This sample has 450,000 to 550,000 distinct CDR3 sequences, with approximately 15% found just once. Input material: CD8+ T cells from PBMCs. The receptors here all came from a human donor in good health (CMV status not recorded). Some clones in this sample may be carry-over from other donors' samples. CDR3s include the opening cysteine and the closing phenylalanine or tryptophan. A D gene is named only where the DNA matches it firmly. Clone size is shown for a subset of rows, as once, few, many or a class of expanded clone.

j_gene	d_gene	abundance	v_gene	CDR3nt	CDR3aa
TRBJ1-2	TRBD1	many	TRBV6-1	TGTGCCAGCAGTGACCCGACAGGGCTCCCCTCCTATGGCTACACCTTC	CASSDPTGLPSYGYTF
TRBJ2-3	-	many	TRBV4-1	TGCGCCAGCAGCCAAGAACCGCTAGCAAAGGGATCTAGGACAGATACGCAGTATTTT	CASSQEPLAKGSRTDTQYF
TRBJ1-5	-	many	TRBV27	TGTGCCAGCAGTGTAGGGTCCTTCAATCAGCCCCAGCATTTT	CASSVGSFNQPQHF
TRBJ2-1	-	many	TRBV27	TGTGCCACAGAAGGGCCCACTGAGCAGTTCTTC	CATEGPTEQFF
TRBJ1-6	-	-	TRBV7-3	TGTGCCAGCAGCTTAATTGGTCCCGATTCACCCCTCCACTTT	CASSLIGPDSPLHF
TRBJ1-2	TRBD1	many	TRBV7-3	TGTGCCAGCAGCCCGCTGGGACAGGGAGGAGGCTACACCTTC	CASSPLGQGGGYTF
TRBJ2-3	-	many	TRBV7-9	TGTGCCAGCAGCTTAGTAGGTGAGGGCCGGAAGTTGTGGCCTAGCACAGATACGCAGTATTTT	CASSLVGEGRKLWPSTDTQYF
TRBJ2-5	-	many	TRBV5-4	TGTGCCAGCAACCTGAAGGGCCAAGAGACCCAGTACTTC	CASNLKGQETQYF
TRBJ1-2	-	many	TRBV7-9	TGTGCCAGCAGCTTAGCGCTAAGGGAACACTATGGCTACACCTTC	CASSLALREHYGYTF
TRBJ2-3	TRBD1	many	TRBV11-2	TGTGCCAGCAGCCCTTGGGACAGTAGCACAGATACGCAGTATTTT	CASSPWDSSTDTQYF
TRBJ2-3	TRBD2	many	TRBV20-1	TGCAGTGCTGACGGAGCGGGAGCTAACACAGATACGCAGTATTTT	CSADGAGANTDTQYF
TRBJ2-5	-	-	TRBV27	TGTGCCAGCAGTTTTGCCAGCTGGGCCCAAGAGACCCAGTACTTC	CASSFASWAQETQYF
TRBJ2-5	TRBD2	once	TRBV27	TGTGCCAGCAGCTCAAATCTAGCGGGAGTGCCGGGGGAGACCCAGTACTTC	CASSSNLAGVPGETQYF
TRBJ2-3	TRBD2	-	TRBV9	TGTGCCAGCAGCGGGAGCGGGGGGGGAACAGGGAGCACAGATACGCAGTATTTT	CASSGSGGGTGSTDTQYF
TRBJ2-7	-	few	TRBV2	TGTGCCAGCACCGGAGGAGGGGGGGCCTACGAGCAGTACTTC	CASTGGGGAYEQYF
TRBJ1-2	TRBD1	many	TRBV27	TGTGCCAGCAGTCGGACAGGGGGCGACTATGGCTACACCTTC	CASSRTGGDYGYTF
TRBJ2-7	-	few	TRBV9	TGTGCCAGCAGCGGAGTGTCCTCCTACGAGCAGTACTTC	CASSGVSSYEQYF
TRBJ2-1	TRBD1	many	TRBV11-3	TGTGCCAGCAGCACTAGACAGGGGGCCTACAATGAGCAGTTCTTC	CASSTRQGAYNEQFF
TRBJ1-1	TRBD1	few	TRBV29-1	TGCAGCGTTGACGGACAGGGGGCCGCTGAAGCTTTCTTT	CSVDGQGAAEAFF
TRBJ2-7	-	few	TRBV27	TGTGCCAGCAGTTTAACTAGCCCTCCCTACGAGCAGTACTTC	CASSLTSPPYEQYF
TRBJ2-1	-	many	TRBV6-5	TGTGCCAGCAGTTACTCCAGGGAGGGGGCCTACAATGAGCAGTTCTTC	CASSYSREGAYNEQFF
TRBJ2-1	-	few	TRBV2	TGTGCCAGCGTTGGCAATGAGCAGTTCTTC	CASVGNEQFF
TRBJ2-7	-	-	TRBV27	TGTGCCAGCGCGGCTGTACTAGAGCTCTCCGAGCAGTACTTC	CASAAVLELSEQYF
TRBJ2-2	-	-	TRBV6-1	TGTGCTAGCAAGGGCCCCTACACCGGGGAGCTGTTTTTT	CASKGPYTGELFF
TRBJ2-1	TRBD2	many	TRBV24-1	TGTGCCACCAGTGATTTGAGGACTAGCGGGAGCGATGAGCAGTTCTTC	CATSDLRTSGSDEQFF
TRBJ1-1	-	many	TRBV6-5	TGTGCCAGCAGTTACGGTGGGGGGATTTCCCTGAACACTGAAGCTTTCTTT	CASSYGGGISLNTEAFF
TRBJ1-3	TRBD1	many	TRBV6-5	TGTGCCAGCAGTTACTCGAGAGGGACAGGGGGCTTAACATCTGGAAACACCATATATTTT	CASSYSRGTGGLTSGNTIYF
TRBJ1-1	TRBD1	once	TRBV7-6	TGTGCCAGCAGCTGGGACAGCCACATGAACACTGAAGCTTTCTTT	CASSWDSHMNTEAFF
TRBJ2-1	-	-	TRBV7-9	TGTGCCAGCACCCCCCGGACGGGGGTAAGAAATGAGCAGTTCTTC	CASTPRTGVRNEQFF
TRBJ2-1	-	many	TRBV6-2/TRBV6-3	TGTGCCAGCGGGGCGAGCTCCTACAATGAGCAGTTCTTC	CASGASSYNEQFF
TRBJ1-4	TRBD1	-	TRBV28	TGTGCCAGCAGTTTATTAGCAGGGGGACTCCCCCTGAGGGAAAAACTGTTTTTT	CASSLLAGGLPLREKLFF
TRBJ1-1	-	many	TRBV2	TGTGCCAGCAGTACCCCAGTACAGGATTCGAACACTGAAGCTTTCTTT	CASSTPVQDSNTEAFF
TRBJ2-1	-	few	TRBV3-1	TGTGCCAGCAGCCAAGATAGGGACGGTTACGATGAGCAGTTCTTC	CASSQDRDGYDEQFF
TRBJ2-7	-	many	TRBV10-3	TGTGCCATCAGTGAGTCCCACGAGCAGTACTTC	CAISESHEQYF
TRBJ2-7	-	few	TRBV5-6	TGTGCCAGCAGCTTATGGTCCTACGAGCAGTACTTC	CASSLWSYEQYF
TRBJ2-1	TRBD1	-	TRBV5-6	TGTGCCAGCAGCTGGGGACAGGGCTACAATGAGCAGTTCTTC	CASSWGQGYNEQFF
TRBJ2-1	-	many	TRBV20-1	TGCAGTGCTAAAAGTTATTACAATGAGCAGTTCTTC	CSAKSYYNEQFF
TRBJ2-7	-	many	TRBV7-6	TGTGCCAGCAGCCCAGGTCGGGTCTACGAGCAGTACTTC	CASSPGRVYEQYF
TRBJ2-1	TRBD1	few	TRBV5-1	TGCGCCAGCAGCTGGGGGACAGGGAACAATGAGCAGTTCTTC	CASSWGTGNNEQFF
TRBJ1-4	TRBD1	many	TRBV29-1	TGCAGCGTTGAATTCGACAGGGATGCTGAAAAACTGTTTTTT	CSVEFDRDAEKLFF
TRBJ2-7	TRBD2	many	TRBV28	TGTGCCAGCAGTCCGCCCCGGGGGGGGGTGGTGGTCGAGCAGTACTTC	CASSPPRGGVVVEQYF
TRBJ2-1	TRBD2	-	TRBV28	TGTGCCAGCAGTTTAGTAGCGGGAGGCGTGACGAATGAGCAGTTCTTC	CASSLVAGGVTNEQFF
TRBJ2-7	TRBD1	few	TRBV6-1	TGTGCCAGCAGTTATGGGCAGGGGGCAGGCGAGCAGTACTTC	CASSYGQGAGEQYF
TRBJ1-3	-	many	TRBV7-9	TGTGCCAGCAGCTTAAAGGGTAACCCAAACTCTGGAAACACCATATATTTT	CASSLKGNPNSGNTIYF
TRBJ1-1	-	many	TRBV7-6	TGTGCCAGCAGCTTAGCCCGCAGGGGGAACACTGAAGCTTTCTTT	CASSLARRGNTEAFF
TRBJ2-1	TRBD1	-	TRBV10-3	TGTGCCATCAGTGAACCCGACAGGGGGCCAGAATCCGAGCAGTTCTTC	CAISEPDRGPESEQFF
TRBJ2-1	-	many	TRBV12-3/TRBV12-4	TGTGCCAGCAGTCAACCCCCGGCAGAAGGACAGTTCTTC	CASSQPPAEGQFF
TRBJ2-7	-	-	TRBV4-1	TGCGCCAGCAGCCCTGTGGGGCGGGACATTGGACTCTACGAGCAGTACTTC	CASSPVGRDIGLYEQYF
TRBJ1-2	-	many	TRBV12-3/TRBV12-4	TGTGCCAGCAGTTTTTCACCCAACTATGGCTACACCTTC	CASSFSPNYGYTF
TRBJ1-6	-	-	TRBV5-4	TGTGCCAGCAGCCCCCAAACACGGGGGAATTCACCCCTCCACTTT	CASSPQTRGNSPLHF
TRBJ1-5	-	many	TRBV20-1	TGCAGTGCTAGGGAGGGTTTTCGGGCGGATCAGCCCCAGCATTTT	CSAREGFRADQPQHF
TRBJ2-3	TRBD2	few	TRBV15	TGTGCCACCAGCAGAGATTCATACGGGGCTAGCGGGACTACAGATACGCAGTATTTT	CATSRDSYGASGTTDTQYF
TRBJ2-6	-	few	TRBV3-1	TGTGCCAGCAGCCTGCGTCCTTCTGGGGCCAACGTCCTGACTTTC	CASSLRPSGANVLTF
TRBJ2-7	-	few	TRBV15	TGTGCCACCAGCAGAGAAGGGGTAGCCTACGAGCAGTACTTC	CATSREGVAYEQYF
TRBJ1-2	-	many	TRBV27	TGTGCCAGCAGTTTAATCCCCCGGGGCTATGGCTACACCTTC	CASSLIPRGYGYTF
TRBJ2-7	-	many	TRBV27	TGTGCCAGCAGTTTAAGGGGGGACTCCTACGAGCAGTACTTC	CASSLRGDSYEQYF
TRBJ2-2	TRBD2	few	TRBV5-4	TGTGCCAGCAGATCAACCCGCGGGGGGGCTCAGGAGCTGTTTTTT	CASRSTRGGAQELFF